The 13 T cell receptor beta chains in this list originate from one sample, sequenced in a study of T cells after posttransplantation cyclophosphamide. A marrow graft followed busulfan-fludarabine conditioning, with cyclophosphamide on days +3 and +4. Clones were read by immunoSEQ multiplex PCR, and TCRdb kept only the in-frame ones, dropping some. This record lists around 10,000 clones, none seen once only, and the top ten clones contain around 24%. Here the sequenced sample was PBMCs, taken after allogeneic stem cell transplant with posttransplant cyclophosphamide. These receptors originate from a female patient aged 40-49 years who received an allogeneic stem cell transplant from a related donor, was CMV-positive, and had no GVHD. Some T cells may possibly be graft donor cells.

This clone was observed many times. Its ends do not fully match the called genes, so a read error is possible. The genes are TRBV5-3 and TRBJ2-1; D unresolved. TRBV5-3 is flagged as an ORF with uncertain function. CDR3 size: 14 residues. In DNA, the CDR3 is TGTGCCAGAAGCTTGAGTGACATCTACCATGAGCAGTTCTTC. This codes for CARSLSDIYHEQFF.

In this sample, this clone turned up many times. The gene calls are TRBV11-1 and TRBJ2-7; 9 nucleotides match TRBD1. Trimming at V came to 4 bases and at J to 2 bases, leaving 6 bases not matched to a gene. From germline, CDR1 is SGHAT and CDR2 FQDESV (reference sequence). There are 15 residues in the CDR3. CDR3 DNA sequence: TGTGCCAGCAGCTCGGGGACAGGGCCCACCTACGAGCAGTACTTC. As protein: CASSSGTGPTYEQYF. The variable domain in full, with the rest retrieved from reference TRBV11-1 and TRBJ2-7, is EAEVAQSPRYKITEKSQAVAFWCDPISGHATLYWYRQILGQGPELLVQFQDESVVDDSQLPKDRFSAERLKGVDSTLKIQPAELGDSAMYLCASSSGTGPTYEQYFGPGTRLTVT.

The sample holds many counts of this clone. The rearrangement links TRBV6-1 to TRBJ2-7, with 8 nucleotides matching TRBD1. The trim removed 8 bases at V and 0 bases at J, leaving 6 bases unmatched. The CDR3 sequence is 14 residues long. From germline, CDR1 is MNHNS and CDR2 SASEGT. CDR3 coding DNA: TGTGCCAGCTGCTGGGACAGGAGCTCCTACGAGCAGTACTTC. Protein: CASCWDRSSYEQYF.

This clone was recorded at least ten times. In nucleotides, the CDR3 is TGCGCCAGCAGCTGGCGGACAGGGAAGAACACTGAAGCTTTCTTT. Translation: CASSWRTGKNTEAFF. The rearrangement uses TRBV5-1 and TRBJ1-1; 8 positions match TRBD1. V was pared by 3 bases and J by 1 base, with 5 bases of the junction left unmatched. CDR1 is SGHRS and CDR2 is YFSETQ in the germline V gene. There are 15 residues in the CDR3.

This clone was seen at least ten times. The chain recombines TRBV6-5 with TRBJ1-1; D not resolved. The CDR3 runs to 13 residues. The V end was cut by 1 base, the J end by 5 bases, with 8 bases between. Germline CDR1 MNHEY, CDR2 SVGAGI. The CDR3: CASSYLRGTEAFF. CDR3 sequence (DNA): TGTGCCAGCAGTTACTTACGGGGTACTGAAGCTTTCTTT.

This clone appeared many times. The chain employs TRBV7-3 and TRBJ1-6; a possible D gene is TRBD1 (6 bases). CDR1 is SGHTA, CDR2 FQGTGA, per germline. CDR3 size: 15 residues. V lost 5 bases and J 9 bases, leaving 17 bases between the germline ends. The CDR3 sequence is CASSPQGSPGSPLHF. The CDR3 coding sequence is TGTGCCAGCAGCCCCCAGGGGAGTCCGGGTTCACCCCTCCACTTT.

This clone was seen repeatedly, ten times or more. The chain has TRBV27 and TRBJ1-6, with TRBD1 matching 7 bases. Trimming cost V 5 bases and J 8 bases; bases outside gene matches: 6. Looked up from germline, CDR1 is MNHEY and CDR2 is SMNVEV (reference sequence). The CDR3 contains 14 residues. CDR3 in DNA: TGTGCCAGCAGTGCTACAGGGGTCTATTCACCCCTCCACTTT. It translates to CASSATGVYSPLHF.

This clone was counted only a few times. This chain connects TRBV4-1 to TRBJ2-3, with TRBD2 matching 10 bases. The CDR3 contains 16 residues. Per germline, CDR1 MGHRA and CDR2 YSYEKL. V was clipped by 0 bases and J by 5 bases; unmatched bases: 5. The CDR3 here is CASSQEGGLAQDTQYF. The CDR3, as DNA: TGCGCCAGCAGCCAAGAAGGGGGACTAGCGCAAGATACGCAGTATTTT.

In this sample, this clone turned up many times. The rearrangement joins TRBV12-3 or TRBV12-4 to TRBJ1-3; TRBD1 aligns across 9 bases. This CDR3 has 17 residues. J gave up 0 bases and V 2 bases, and 5 bases lay outside the gene matches. CDR3 residues: CASSLWGTGSSGNTIYF. DNA of the CDR3: TGTGCCAGCAGTTTATGGGGGACAGGGAGCTCTGGAAACACCATATATTTT.

This clone was counted only a few times. The chain links TRBV12-3 or TRBV12-4 to TRBJ2-2; tentative D call: TRBD2 (6 bases). The CDR3 has 16 amino acids. With 3 bases removed from V and 4 bases from J, the gap between germline ends came to 15 bases. The CDR3 here is CASSFTPQGGTGELFF. DNA for the CDR3: TGTGCCAGCAGTTTTACCCCTCAGGGAGGCACCGGGGAGCTGTTTTTT.

There are many counts of this clone. The chain links TRBV5-1 to TRBJ1-2; D is perhaps TRBD1 (5 bases). The CDR3 totals 15 residues. V lost 0 bases to trimming and J lost 2 bases, with 11 bases between them. Germline-derived CDR1 and CDR2 are SGHRS and YFSETQ. The CDR3 protein is CASSLGAGINYGYTF. The CDR3 nucleotides read TGCGCCAGCAGCTTGGGGGCAGGGATAAACTATGGCTACACCTTC. Complete variable domain (other parts from reference TRBV5-1 and TRBJ1-2): KAGVTQTPRYLIKTRGQQVTLSCSPISGHRSVSWYQQTPGQGLQFLFEYFSETQRNKGNFPGRFSGRQFSNSRSEMNVSTLELGDSALYLCASSLGAGINYGYTFGSGTRLTVV.

This clone was detected a few times. This sequence joins TRBV5-6 and TRBJ2-1; 12 bases map to TRBD2. Germline CDR1 and CDR2: SGHDT and YYEEEE. V lost 4 bases, J lost 8 bases, and 7 bases stayed unmatched. CDR3 length equals 15 residues. Here the CDR3 reads CASSGLAGGFDEQFF. CDR3 bases: TGTGCCAGCAGCGGCCTAGCGGGGGGGTTCGATGAGCAGTTCTTC.

The table lists this clone with many counts. This chain connects TRBV6-1 to TRBJ1-1; D possibly corresponds to TRBD1 (6 bases). Germline values: CDR1 MNHNS, CDR2 SASEGT. V shed 1 base and J shed 1 base, with 13 bases lying between them. The CDR3 spans 16 residues. The CDR3 coding sequence is TGTGCCAGCAGTGAAGTAGGTTTAGGGGGGAACACTGAAGCTTTCTTT. Its protein is CASSEVGLGGNTEAFF.